A single sample is the source of the 24 T cell receptor beta chains below, sequenced in a study of molecular identifiers for immune sequencing clone quantification. Each CDR3 protein is one row after TCRdb ran MiXCR on the PCR reads. The data hold roughly 90,000 distinct CDR3 sequences, with 15% to 20% observed a single time. Sequencing was performed on naive CD8+ T cells from blood, with Jurkat cell RNA spiked in. Subset of the sample: FACS-sorted CD8+CD4-CCR7+CD45RA+ naive T cells. These receptors were collected from a human donor in good health. Some libraries in this study had Jurkat cell RNA spiked in.

Ten or more counts support this clonotype. The rearrangement joins TRBV20-1 to TRBJ2-7, with 8 bases aligning to TRBD2. CDR3 size: 13 residues. Trimming took 7 bases from V and 7 from J; bases not matched to a gene: 12. In germline, CDR1 is DFQATT, CDR2 SNEGSKA (reference sequence). The CDR3 nucleotides are TGCAGTGGCGGAACAGCGGGAGCATGGGAGCAGTACTTC. Protein sequence: CSGGTAGAWEQYF.

At least ten counts were recorded for this clonotype. The genes are TRBV5-1 and TRBJ2-7; TRBD1 is a possible D gene (5 bases). Germline V gives CDR1 SGHRS, CDR2 YFSETQ. This CDR3 region has 12 residues. The V and J ends lost 0 bases and 11 bases respectively, with 12 bases between them. In DNA form, the CDR3 reads TGCGCCAGCAGCTTGGGGGGCCCGGAGAAGTACTTC. Translation gives CASSLGGPEKYF.

This clonotype was recorded at least ten times. The chain links TRBV11-3 to TRBJ2-7; 10 nucleotides line up with TRBD1. The junction had 9 bases not matched to a gene; V was cut back by 6 bases and J by 4 bases. This CDR3 comprises 15 residues. Germline CDR1 and CDR2: SGHNT and YENEEA. CDR3 nucleotide sequence: TGTGCCAGCAGTTCCGGGACAGGGGTGAGTTACGAGCAGTACTTC. Encoded protein: CASSSGTGVSYEQYF.

This clonotype was seen repeatedly, ten times or more. The V call is TRBV4-3, the J call TRBJ1-2, with 11 bases lining up with TRBD1. Germline CDR1 is LGHNA and CDR2 is YSLEER. J gave up 4 bases and V 4 bases, and 5 bases lay outside the gene matches. The CDR3 has 15 amino acids. DNA of the CDR3: TGCGCCAGCAGCCTGGGACAGGGGGTCGGCTATGGCTACACCTTC. It specifies CASSLGQGVGYGYTF.

This clonotype was detected ten times or more. The genes are TRBV9 and TRBJ2-2; TRBD1 is a possible D gene (6 bases). The CDR3 is 17 residues long. Germline V CDR1 and CDR2: SGDLS, YYNGEE. Trimming took 3 bases from V and 0 from J, leaving 15 bases between them. CDR3 amino acids: CASSAEQGNPNTGELFF. The CDR3 DNA reads TGTGCCAGCAGCGCGGAGCAGGGGAATCCGAACACCGGGGAGCTGTTTTTT.

This clonotype came up many times. The J gene is TRBJ2-2, the V gene TRBV14; 8 bases line up with TRBD2. Germline V lookup: CDR1 SGHDN, CDR2 FVKESK. V was pared by 1 base and J by 2 bases, with 9 bases of the junction left unmatched. This CDR3 comprises 18 residues. This CDR3 reads CASSQGRRLAPNTGELFF. The CDR3 DNA sequence: TGTGCCAGCAGCCAAGGAAGACGACTAGCGCCCAACACCGGGGAGCTGTTTTTT.

On this clonotype: Since a much larger clone is just one base distant, this may be a read error. Because it lacks the conserved phenylalanine or tryptophan at the end, this CDR3 is likely a read error. This rearrangement joins TRBV4-3 to TRBJ2-7; 10 nucleotides match TRBD1. CDR3 length: 15 residues. The trim removed 4 bases at V and 9 bases at J, leaving 12 bases unmatched. Germline V gene sequence: CDR1 LGHNA, CDR2 YSLEER. The CDR3 here is CASSPRTGGGVGQYL. In DNA form, the CDR3 reads TGCGCCAGCAGCCCCAGGACAGGGGGGGGGGTAGGGCAGTACCTC.

Note on this clonotype: A much larger clone lies a single base off, so this may be a read error. The rearrangement links TRBV5-1 to TRBJ2-5, with a weak D call TRBD2 (6 bases). There are 15 residues in the CDR3. From germline, CDR1 is SGHRS and CDR2 YFSETQ. The CDR3 loop reads CASNLGGGFQETQYF. The CDR3 DNA is TGCGCCAGCAACTTGGGTGGGGGGTTCCAAGAGACCCAGTACTTC.

This clonotype was counted many times. The CDR3 loop reads CASSLVSGGEDTQYF. CDR3 DNA: TGTGCCAGCAGCTTGGTTAGCGGGGGTGAGGATACGCAGTATTTT. The chain joins TRBV5-6 to TRBJ2-3; TRBD2 aligns across 9 bases. This CDR3 region has 15 residues. Germline CDR1 reads SGHDT; CDR2 reads YYEEEE. V lost 0 bases, J lost 6 bases, and 5 bases stayed unmatched.

The chain is built from TRBV5-6 and TRBJ1-1; D gene ambiguous. Per the germline V gene, CDR1 is SGHDT and CDR2 is YYEEEE. The CDR3 extends over 19 amino acids. The V and J ends lost 0 bases and 0 bases respectively, with 21 bases between them. In nucleotides, the CDR3 is TGTGCCAGCAGCTTGGAAGGGTTATCGGCCGTGCCGATGAACACTGAAGCTTTCTTT. Amino acid sequence: CASSLEGLSAVPMNTEAFF. The whole variable domain, filled in from reference TRBV5-6 and TRBJ1-1, reads DAGVTQSPTHLIKTRGQQVTLRCSPKSGHDTVSWYQQALGQGPQFIFQYYEEEERQRGNFPDRFSGHQFPNYSSELNVNALLLGDSALYLCASSLEGLSAVPMNTEAFFGQGTRLTVV.

This clonotype occurred many times. J is TRBJ2-1 and V is TRBV20-1; D not certain. Trimming cost V 5 bases and J 1 base, with 15 bases left between them. CDR1 DFQATT and CDR2 SNEGSKA come from the germline V gene (reference sequence). This CDR3 comprises 15 residues. CDR3 in DNA: TGCAGTGCTGCCCACCCTTCACCATCCTACAATGAGCAGTTCTTC. Translating gives CSAAHPSPSYNEQFF.

This clonotype was counted at least ten times. The chain combines TRBV5-4 with TRBJ2-7; TRBD2 matches 7 bases. The germline V gene encodes CDR1 SGHNT and CDR2 YYREEE (reference sequence). The CDR3 is 14 amino acids. Losses at the gene ends were 2 bases for V and 3 bases for J; bases not matched to a gene: 5. The CDR3 region has the DNA TGTGCCAGCAGCTTAGAGTCGGGGGGCTACGAGCAGTACTTC. This codes for CASSLESGGYEQYF. The full variable domain, completed using reference TRBV5-4 and TRBJ2-7, is ETGVTQSPTHLIKTRGQQVTLRCSSQSGHNTVSWYQQALGQGPQFIFQYYREEENGRGNFPPRFSGLQFPNYSSELNVNALELDDSALYLCASSLESGGYEQYFGPGTRLTVT.

This clonotype showed up just a few times. The chain links TRBV29-1 to TRBJ1-4, with 8 bases identical to TRBD1. Germline V gene lookup returns CDR1 SQVTM and CDR2 ANQGSEA. The CDR3 is made up of 14 amino acids. The V segment lost 5 bases and the J segment 8 bases; nucleotides outside the gene matches: 10. This CDR3 reads CSVSQDRVGEKLFF. The CDR3 nucleotides read TGCAGCGTTTCCCAGGACAGGGTAGGCGAAAAACTGTTTTTT.

This clonotype was seen ten or more times. J is TRBJ2-1 and V is TRBV28; maybe TRBD2 (6 bases). Germline V CDR1 and CDR2: MDHEN, SYDVKM. The CDR3 covers 18 residues. The ends were cut back, 2 bases at V and 3 bases at J, with 20 bases in the middle. CDR3 sequence reads: CASSLSGGEVQHYNEQFF. The CDR3 region has the DNA TGTGCCAGCAGTTTAAGTGGCGGGGAGGTCCAACACTACAATGAGCAGTTCTTC.

This clonotype was observed many times. The V call is TRBV14, the J call TRBJ2-7; 9 bases line up with TRBD2. CDR1 and CDR2 (germline): SGHDN, FVKESK. V trimming: 2 bases; J trimming: 7 bases; junction bases outside the gene matches: 6. This CDR3 spans 14 amino acids. The DNA of the CDR3 is TGTGCCAGCAGCCAATTAGCGGGAGTACGAGAGCAGTACTTC. Protein sequence: CASSQLAGVREQYF.

This clonotype was found many times. The chain uses TRBV7-2 and TRBJ2-1, with 15 nucleotides matching TRBD2. Germline assignment: CDR1 SGHTA and CDR2 FQGNSA. The CDR3 runs to 19 residues. The V and J ends lost 6 bases and 3 bases, in that order; junction bases with no gene match: 12. This chain's CDR3 is CASSPAGLAGGPRYNEQFF. CDR3 nucleotide sequence: TGTGCCAGCAGTCCCGCGGGACTAGCGGGGGGCCCCCGCTACAATGAGCAGTTCTTC.

This clonotype was observed many times. The V call is TRBV6-1, the J call TRBJ2-7; 9 bases are a match to TRBD1. This CDR3 is built from 14 residues. Germline assignment: CDR1 MNHNS and CDR2 SASEGT. The V segment lost 6 bases and the J segment 4 bases; nucleotides outside the gene matches: 7. The CDR3 sequence: CASSATGGDYEQYF. CDR3 coding DNA: TGTGCCAGCAGCGCGACAGGGGGGGATTACGAGCAGTACTTC.

This clonotype was seen ten or more times. The chain recombines TRBV25-1 with TRBJ2-1; TRBD2 agrees at 11 bases. V lost 3 bases, J lost 6 bases, and 4 bases stayed unmatched. The CDR3 loop spans 15 amino acids. Germline V CDR1 and CDR2: MGHDK, SYGVNS. The CDR3 protein is CASSDDSGRANEQFF. The CDR3 DNA is TGTGCCAGCAGTGATGATAGCGGGAGGGCCAATGAGCAGTTCTTC.

This clonotype was found many times. The rearrangement joins TRBV27 to TRBJ2-1, with D perhaps TRBD1 or TRBD2 (5 bases each). The V end was cut by 7 bases, the J end by 9 bases, with 22 bases between. This CDR3 region has 15 residues. The germline gives CDR1 MNHEY, CDR2 SMNVEV (reference sequence). DNA for the CDR3: TGTGCCAGCACTCCCGGGACCACGGTTGGGGTTGAGCAGTTCTTC. Protein product: CASTPGTTVGVEQFF.

This clonotype was counted at least ten times. CDR3 in amino acids: CASSKTGLTPQETQYF. CDR3 in DNA: TGTGCCAGCAGTAAAACGGGACTGACCCCCCAAGAGACCCAGTACTTC. The chain uses TRBV27 and TRBJ2-5; weak D call: TRBD2 (6 bases). This CDR3 region has 16 residues. The V end was cut by 5 bases, the J end by 1 base, with 17 bases between. Per the germline V gene, CDR1 is MNHEY and CDR2 is SMNVEV (reference sequence).

A note on this clonotype: A much larger clone lies a single base off, so this may be a read error. In DNA, the CDR3 is TGCGCCAGCAGCTTCGCGAACACTGAAGTTTTCTTT. Translation: CASSFANTEVFF. The chain links TRBV5-1 to TRBJ1-1; D is unresolved. Germline V lookup: CDR1 SGHRS, CDR2 YFSETQ. The length of the CDR3 is 12 residues.

Many counts were recorded for this clonotype. J is TRBJ2-5 and V is TRBV5-1; D unresolved. CDR1 SGHRS and CDR2 YFSETQ come from the germline V gene. This CDR3 has 12 residues. The ends were cut back, 4 bases at V and 5 bases at J, with 9 bases in the middle. This CDR3 is CASSPWGETQYF. Here the CDR3 DNA reads TGCGCCAGCAGCCCGTGGGGTGAGACCCAGTACTTC.

This clonotype was seen many times. The chain links TRBV12-3 or TRBV12-4 to TRBJ2-5; 9 bases fit TRBD2. V was pared by 4 bases and J by 3 bases, with 12 bases of the junction left unmatched. CDR3 length: 17 residues. Here the CDR3 DNA reads TGTGCCAGCAGTTCACCCACGGGACTAGCTGGGGAAGAGACCCAGTACTTC. Its translation: CASSSPTGLAGEETQYF.

A note on this clonotype: One base away lies a much larger clone, so this may be a sequencing read error. The chain employs TRBV7-9 and TRBJ2-7, with D perhaps matching TRBD2 (6 bases). This CDR3 region has 17 residues. Germline assignment: CDR1 SEHNR and CDR2 FQNEAQ (reference sequence). Trimming cost V 5 bases and J 5 bases, with 25 bases left between them. CDR3 DNA: TGTGCCAGCAGCCACTACAAGGCGACCGGGAGAGAAAACGAGCAGTACTTC. This gives the protein CASSHYKATGRENEQYF.